This TCR beta chain was found in a study of T-cell memory formation after mild COVID-19. V was cut by 7 bases and J by 0 bases, with 10 bases left in between. This CDR3 has 13 amino acids. The table lists this clonotype with a few counts. Via MiXCR, TCRdb re-called the 5' RACE reads, giving one row per CDR3 protein. The table includes around 120,000 distinct CDR3 sequences, about a sixth detected once. Sequencing used PBMCs or a T cell subset sorted from them (not recorded which). The clonotype originates from an adult woman who had mild COVID-19 (a few samples of this study predate the infection). Cell type and time point are not known. The V call is TRBV12-3 or TRBV12-4, the J call TRBJ2-7; no reliable D call. As DNA, the CDR3 is TGTGCCAGCAATGCTGACGGCTCCTACGAGCAGTACTTC. It codes for CASNADGSYEQYF.